These 16 T cell receptor beta chains were sequenced from one sample in a study of blood T cells in healthy people across ages. A second PCR of 7 to 11 cycles used a sample-barcoded 5' primer and a J-beta primer mix. TCRdb reprocessed the 5' RACE reads via MiXCR and lists one record per CDR3 protein. This sample has around 700,000 distinct CDR3 sequences, with 25% found just once. The same sample was also used in a study of T cells of mothers and their children.

Specimen: blood. These receptors were obtained from a boy aged 5-17 years in good health.

This clonotype was seen more than once but under ten times. The chain carries TRBV5-1 and TRBJ2-7; 11 positions agree with TRBD2. The CDR3 length is 15 residues. The germline CDR1 and CDR2 sequences are SGHRS and YFSETQ. V was pared by 4 bases and J by 6 bases, with 9 bases of the junction left unmatched. The CDR3 is CASSTTSGTPLEQYF. CDR3 coding DNA: TGCGCCAGCAGCACGACTAGCGGGACCCCTCTCGAGCAGTACTTC.

V is TRBV5-1 and J is TRBJ2-7; 10 bases align to TRBD2. The germline V gene has CDR1 SGHRS and CDR2 YFSETQ. The V and J ends lost 0 bases and 6 bases, in that order; junction bases with no gene match: 6. There are 15 residues in the CDR3. The DNA for the CDR3 is TGCGCCAGCAGCTTGGATCCTAGCGGGAGTTCCGAGCAGTACTTC. Protein sequence: CASSLDPSGSSEQYF.

The chain carries TRBV6-5 and TRBJ2-2; possibly TRBD2 for D (7 bases). Germline V gene lookup returns CDR1 MNHEY and CDR2 SVGAGI. The CDR3 runs to 15 residues. Trimming left V 8 bases short and J 0 bases short, with 13 bases between. The CDR3 region is CASGTGGPNTGELFF. DNA of the CDR3: TGTGCCAGCGGAACGGGGGGCCCGAACACCGGGGAGCTGTTTTTT.

The V gene is TRBV6-2 or TRBV6-3, the J gene TRBJ2-7, with no clear D. The DNA end is more similar to TRBJ2-1, so the J call may be wrong. Germline-derived CDR1 and CDR2 are MNHEY and SVGEGT. The CDR3 loop spans 15 amino acids. The DNA for the CDR3 is TGTGCCAGCAGTCCTCGTGGACGGAGCCCCAATGAGCAGTTCTTC. Its protein is CASSPRGRSPNEQFF.

V usage is TRBV20-1 and J usage is TRBJ2-1; 8 positions agree with TRBD2. The germline V gene has CDR1 DFQATT and CDR2 SNEGSKA (reference sequence). V trimming: 0 bases; J trimming: 4 bases; junction bases outside the gene matches: 5. The length of the CDR3 is 15 residues. The CDR3 DNA is TGCAGTGCTAGAGATGTTTCTAGCGGGTACAATGAGCAGTTCTTC. Translating it yields CSARDVSSGYNEQFF.

The V and J genes are TRBV7-6 and TRBJ2-1, with 9 bases fitting TRBD1. Germline CDR1 reads SGHVS; CDR2 reads FNYEAQ. The CDR3 loop spans 16 amino acids. With V trimmed by 3 bases and J by 1 base, 4 bases remained unmatched. The CDR3 DNA reads as TGTGCCAGCAGCTTCTCCGGGACAGGGTCCTACAATGAGCAGTTCTTC. Translating gives CASSFSGTGSYNEQFF. Complete variable domain (other parts from reference TRBV7-6 and TRBJ2-1): GAGVSQSPRYKVTKRGQDVALRCDPISGHVSLYWYRQALGQGPEFLTYFNYEAQQDKSGLPNDRFSAERPEGSISTLTIQRTEQRDSAMYRCASSFSGTGSYNEQFFGPGTRLTVL.

The CDR3, as DNA: TGTGCCAGCAGCCAATCCGGGTTGTCGGACGAGCAGTACTTC. The encoded protein is CASSQSGLSDEQYF. The genes are TRBV3-1 and TRBJ2-7; D uncertain. This CDR3 is 14 amino acids long. V lost 2 bases and J 5 bases, leaving 13 bases between the germline ends. The germline V gene encodes CDR1 LGHDT and CDR2 YNNKEL (reference sequence).

This clonotype has only a few counts. Relative to the germline gene, one junction end is altered; a read error may explain this. The genes are TRBV4-2 and TRBJ2-5; the D is unclear. The germline V gene has CDR1 LGHNA and CDR2 YNFKEQ. The CDR3 sequence is 13 residues long. The CDR3 bases are TGTGCCGGCAGCCAAGATCTTCTCGAGACCCAGTACTTC. This encodes CAGSQDLLETQYF.

This clonotype was counted between two and nine times. This chain connects TRBV28 to TRBJ2-2, with D possibly being TRBD1 (5 bases). Germline V lookup: CDR1 MDHEN, CDR2 SYDVKM. The CDR3 has 15 residues. Trimming shortened V by 2 bases and J by 1 base, and 8 bases separated the two germline ends. CDR3 DNA sequence: TGTGCCAGCAGTTTAAGACAGATGAACACCGGGGAGCTGTTTTTT. Translating it yields CASSLRQMNTGELFF.

This clonotype was seen only once. The chain is built from TRBV19 and TRBJ1-5; 7 positions match TRBD1. J was trimmed by 1 base and V by 4 bases; bases with no gene match: 13. Looked up from germline, CDR1 is LNHDA and CDR2 is SQIVND (reference sequence). The CDR3 totals 18 residues. CDR3 residues: CASSTQRTGAGSNQPQHF. In DNA form, the CDR3 reads TGTGCCAGTAGTACGCAACGAACAGGGGCTGGCAGCAATCAGCCCCAGCATTTT.

In this sample, this clonotype turned up a few times. CDR3 loop: CSASQGTSGSHEQYF. CDR3 nucleotides: TGCAGTGCTAGCCAAGGGACTAGCGGGAGCCACGAGCAGTACTTC. J is TRBJ2-7 and V is TRBV20-1; TRBD2 aligns across 14 bases. From germline, CDR1 is DFQATT and CDR2 SNEGSKA (reference sequence). V gave up 3 bases and J gave up 5 bases; unmatched junction bases: 6. This CDR3 comprises 15 residues.

The J gene is TRBJ2-7, the V gene TRBV3-1; D not resolved. CDR1 and CDR2 (germline): LGHDT, YNNKEL (reference sequence). V was clipped by 1 base and J by 6 bases, with 13 bases between them. This CDR3 comprises 14 residues. This CDR3 reads CASSQGMATPEQYF. DNA for the CDR3: TGTGCCAGCAGCCAAGGGATGGCAACACCCGAGCAGTACTTC.

The chain links TRBV27 to TRBJ1-2; 9 positions agree with TRBD1. Germline V lookup: CDR1 MNHEY, CDR2 SMNVEV (reference sequence). J gave up 3 bases and V 4 bases, and 3 bases lay outside the gene matches. The CDR3 spans 14 residues. Here the CDR3 DNA reads TGTGCCAGCAGTTACAGGGGGCGTCACTATGGCTACACCTTC. Amino acid sequence: CASSYRGRHYGYTF.

This clonotype showed up just a few times. This chain connects TRBV10-3 to TRBJ1-4, with 8 bases aligning to TRBD1. CDR3 length: 17 residues. V was clipped by 0 bases and J by 5 bases; unmatched bases: 8. The V gene's germline CDR1 is ENHRY and CDR2 SYGVKD. CDR3 loop: CAISESLQGDGNEKLFF. Here the CDR3 DNA reads TGTGCCATCAGTGAGTCGCTACAGGGGGACGGGAATGAAAAACTGTTTTTT.

This sequence joins TRBV20-1 and TRBJ2-3; D gene unclear. The CDR3 totals 14 residues. V lost 2 bases, J lost 2 bases, and 11 bases lay in between. CDR1 and CDR2 from the germline V gene are DFQATT and SNEGSKA (reference sequence). CDR3 amino acids: CSARSALLTDTQYF. The CDR3 DNA reads as TGCAGTGCTAGATCAGCCCTACTCACAGATACGCAGTATTTT.

The chain carries TRBV25-1 and TRBJ2-5; D remains ambiguous. V lost 2 bases, J lost 8 bases, and 6 bases lay in between. Looked up from germline, CDR1 is MGHDK and CDR2 is SYGVNS. The CDR3 contains 11 residues. The CDR3 nucleotides are TGTGCCAGCAGTGAAGGGGTTACCCAGTACTTC. It yields the protein CASSEGVTQYF. The variable domain in full, completed from reference TRBV25-1 and TRBJ2-5, reads EADIYQTPRYLVIGTGKKITLECSQTMGHDKMYWYQQDPGMELHLIHYSYGVNSTEKGDLSSESTVSRIRTEHFPLTLESARPSHTSQYLCASSEGVTQYFGPGTRLLVL.